This TCR beta chain originates from a study of tissue T cells after allogeneic stem cell transplantation. Sequencing of TCRbeta CDR3 at survey depth gave sequences and template counts. TCRdb keeps only in-frame clones here, not all; method: immunoSEQ multiplex PCR. The sample contains over 40,000 clones, about three quarters of which appear only once. Concerning this clone: Its antigen is not identified. The listed genes are named as in mouse. The DNA ends 1 residue before the CDR3 does, and the rest of the CDR3 is filled in from the germline J gene.

The study, taken as a whole, reports: In patients and mice, blood and spleen missed much of tissue repertoire.

CDR3 length equals 12 residues. V trimming: 5 bases; J trimming: 5 bases; junction bases outside the gene matches: 2. Germline CDR1 is GKSSPN and CDR2 is SITVG. The sample was sorted cells pooled from one or two spleens. The chain uses TRBV31 and TRBJ2-4, with TRBD2 matching over 9 bases. The source of this sequence is a pool of C57BL/6 mice in good health. The part of the CDR3 DNA that was read is TGTGCCTGGTCGACTGGGGGAAACACCTTGTAC. Encoded protein: CAWSTGGNTLY. The CDR3 in full is CAWSTGGNTLYF.